These 15 T cell receptor beta chains share one sample of origin, sequenced in a study of T cells after somatic rescue of genetic block. Data came from immunoSEQ multiplex PCR; TCRdb stores just in-frame clones and leaves some out. Here the sample spans about 12,000 clones, about 69% being singletons. The specimen sequenced was peripheral blood mononuclear cells (PBMCs). Source of these receptors: a boy aged 10-17 years.

This rearrangement joins TRBV6-1 to TRBJ2-7, with D possibly matching TRBD2 (7 bases). Trimming pared 6 bases from V and 3 bases from J, leaving 18 bases between. The CDR3 sequence is 15 residues long. Germline CDR1 and CDR2: MNHNS and SASEGT. The CDR3 spells CASRVSQGRVYEQYF. The DNA for the CDR3 is TGTGCCAGCAGGGTCTCCCAGGGGAGGGTCTACGAGCAGTACTTC.

The chain joins TRBV6-5 to TRBJ1-1; 7 bases are shared with TRBD1. Germline CDR1 reads MNHEY; CDR2 reads SVGAGI. This CDR3 contains 13 residues. Trimming cost V 5 bases and J 11 bases; bases outside gene matches: 11. CDR3 in DNA: TGTGCCAGCAGTGGGATCGTACAGGGGTTGGCTTTCTTT. Residues: CASSGIVQGLAFF.

The chain links TRBV11-2 to TRBJ1-2; weak D call: TRBD1 (5 bases). V lost 8 bases and J lost 4, with 20 bases in between. The germline gives CDR1 SGHAT, CDR2 FQNNGV. The CDR3 runs to 15 residues. CDR3 amino acids: CASPRRVGLGYGYTF. Here the CDR3 DNA reads TGTGCCAGCCCTCGACGGGTGGGGCTAGGCTATGGCTACACCTTC.

The CDR3 region has the DNA TGTGCCAGCAGTGATCAATGGCGACTGAGCTACGAGCAGTACTTC. This gives the protein CASSDQWRLSYEQYF. This chain connects TRBV6-1 to TRBJ2-7, with D uncertain. CDR1 MNHNS and CDR2 SASEGT come from the germline V gene. The CDR3 runs 15 residues. V was clipped by 3 bases and J by 3 bases, with 15 bases between them.

The chain employs TRBV4-1 and TRBJ2-3; TRBD1 might be the D (6 bases). V lost 4 bases, J lost 3 bases, and 17 bases lay in between. The CDR3 has 16 residues. CDR1 MGHRA and CDR2 YSYEKL come from the germline V gene. The CDR3 DNA is TGCGCCAGCAGCCTCGTTGTCAGGGGTGGGACAGATACGCAGTATTTT. Its protein product is CASSLVVRGGTDTQYF.

The V gene is TRBV10-3, the J gene TRBJ1-5; 7 nucleotides match TRBD1. Trimming removed 6 bases from V and 3 bases from J; junction bases left unmatched: 8. CDR1 is ENHRY and CDR2 is SYGVKD in the germline V gene. The length of the CDR3 is 15 residues. CDR3 nucleotides: TGTGCCATCAGCTCCGGGGACAGTTCCAATCAGCCCCAGCATTTT. This codes for CAISSGDSSNQPQHF.

This chain joins TRBV2 and TRBJ1-3; unclear D gene. The germline V gene encodes CDR1 SNHLY and CDR2 FYNNEI. V gave up 5 bases and J gave up 8 bases, with 7 bases separating them. This CDR3 contains 11 residues. CDR3 in amino acids: CASSTTDTIYF. The CDR3, as DNA: TGTGCCAGCAGTACAACGGACACCATATATTTT.

The chain combines TRBV28 with TRBJ2-7; TRBD1 agrees at 7 bases. The CDR3 consists of 14 residues. CDR1 and CDR2 from the germline V gene are MDHEN and SYDVKM. J lost 7 bases, V lost 3 bases, and 9 bases had no gene match. CDR3 sequence (DNA): TGTGCCAGCAGTTTTGCCAGACAGGGTGGGGAGCAGTACTTC. Translation gives CASSFARQGGEQYF.

The chain couples TRBV29-1 to TRBJ1-2; the D is unclear. The CDR3 is made up of 11 amino acids. The germline gives CDR1 SQVTM, CDR2 ANQGSEA. V lost 2 bases and J 6 bases, leaving 7 bases between the germline ends. CDR3 bases: TGCAGCGTTGAACAACCGAATGGCTACACCTTC. Translation: CSVEQPNGYTF. Full variable domain (missing parts from reference TRBV29-1 and TRBJ1-2): SAVISQKPSRDICQRGTSLTIQCQVDSQVTMMFWYRQQPGQSLTLIATANQGSEATYESGFVIDKFPISRPNLTFSTLTVSNMSPEDSSIYLCSVEQPNGYTFGSGTRLTVV.

This rearrangement joins TRBV5-1 to TRBJ1-2; TRBD1 matches 8 bases. Germline V gene data show CDR1 as SGHRS and CDR2 as YFSETQ. The CDR3 runs to 17 residues. V lost 1 base to trimming and J lost 4 bases; unmatched junction nucleotides: 12. For the CDR3, the DNA is TGCGCCAGCAGCTTGAGGACAGGGCCTGATGGATCCTATGGCTACACCTTC. This codes for CASSLRTGPDGSYGYTF.

This clone has a handful of counts. V usage is TRBV7-3 and J usage is TRBJ2-5; maybe TRBD2 (7 bases). The CDR3 sequence is 13 residues long. Looked up from germline, CDR1 is SGHTA and CDR2 is FQGTGA. V gave up 5 bases and J gave up 2 bases, with 9 bases separating them. CDR3 coding DNA: TGTGCCAGCAGCCGGGGGGCTCAAGAGACCCAGTACTTC. This encodes CASSRGAQETQYF.

This sequence joins TRBV28 and TRBJ2-1; 7 nucleotides match TRBD2. The V gene end was trimmed by 3 bases and the J gene end by 2 bases; junction bases not matched to a gene: 4. The CDR3 extends over 15 amino acids. Germline CDR1 and CDR2: MDHEN and SYDVKM. CDR3 DNA sequence: TGTGCCAGCAGTTTCGGAGGGAGGGCCTACAATGAGCAGTTCTTC. Protein: CASSFGGRAYNEQFF.

V gene TRBV13 combines with J gene TRBJ2-3, with 9 bases matching TRBD1. V was pared by 2 bases and J by 4 bases, with 1 base of the junction left unmatched. This CDR3 is 14 amino acids long. Germline assignment: CDR1 PRHDT and CDR2 FYEKMQ (reference sequence). In nucleotides, the CDR3 is TGTGCCAGCAGCTTAACAGGGGGCGCAGATACGCAGTATTTT. As protein: CASSLTGGADTQYF.

This chain connects TRBV18 to TRBJ2-1, with D possibly matching TRBD1 (6 bases). The V end lost 3 bases, the J end lost 0 bases, and 9 bases lay between the germline ends. The CDR3 contains 15 residues. Germline assignment: CDR1 KGHSH and CDR2 LQKENI. This chain's CDR3 is CASSPQGSSYNEQFF. The CDR3 DNA sequence: TGTGCCAGCTCACCCCAGGGGAGCTCCTACAATGAGCAGTTCTTC.

CDR3 coding DNA: TGTGCCAGCTCACCGGGGGGAACCTACAATGAGCAGTTCTTC. It yields the protein CASSPGGTYNEQFF. The J gene is TRBJ2-1, the V gene TRBV18; weak D call: TRBD2 (6 bases). CDR1 is KGHSH, CDR2 LQKENI, per germline. This CDR3 comprises 14 residues. V was pared by 3 bases and J by 2 bases, with 8 bases between.